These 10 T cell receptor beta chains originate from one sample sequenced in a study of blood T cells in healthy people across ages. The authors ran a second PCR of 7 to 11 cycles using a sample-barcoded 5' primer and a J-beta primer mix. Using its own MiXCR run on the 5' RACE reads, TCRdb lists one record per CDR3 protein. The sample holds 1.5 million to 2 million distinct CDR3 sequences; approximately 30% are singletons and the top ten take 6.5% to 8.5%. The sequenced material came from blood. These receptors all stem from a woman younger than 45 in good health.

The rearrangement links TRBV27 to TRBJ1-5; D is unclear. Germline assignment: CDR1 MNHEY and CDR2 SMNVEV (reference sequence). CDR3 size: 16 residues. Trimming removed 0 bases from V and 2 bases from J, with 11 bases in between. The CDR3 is CASSLSHTRGNQPQHF. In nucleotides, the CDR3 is TGTGCCAGCAGTTTATCCCACACTCGCGGCAATCAGCCCCAGCATTTT.

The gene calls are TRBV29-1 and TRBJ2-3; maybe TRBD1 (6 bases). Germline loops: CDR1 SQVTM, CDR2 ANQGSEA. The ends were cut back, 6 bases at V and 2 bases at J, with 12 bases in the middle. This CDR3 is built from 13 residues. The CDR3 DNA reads TGCAGCGTACGGACAGCACTCACAGATACGCAGTATTTT. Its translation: CSVRTALTDTQYF.

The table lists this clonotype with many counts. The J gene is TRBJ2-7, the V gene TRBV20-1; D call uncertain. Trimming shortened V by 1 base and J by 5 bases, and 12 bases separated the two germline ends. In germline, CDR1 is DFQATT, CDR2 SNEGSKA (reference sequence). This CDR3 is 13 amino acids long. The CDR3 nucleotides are TGCAGTGCTAGAGTCCCGTCTCACCACGAGCAGTACTTC. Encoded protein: CSARVPSHHEQYF.

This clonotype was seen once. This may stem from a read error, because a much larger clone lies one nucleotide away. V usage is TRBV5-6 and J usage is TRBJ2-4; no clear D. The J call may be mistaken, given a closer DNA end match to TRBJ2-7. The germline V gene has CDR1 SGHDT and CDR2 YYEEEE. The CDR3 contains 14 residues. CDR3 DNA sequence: TGTGCCAGCAGTCTTTGGACGGTGGACTACGAGCAGTACGTC. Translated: CASSLWTVDYEQYV.

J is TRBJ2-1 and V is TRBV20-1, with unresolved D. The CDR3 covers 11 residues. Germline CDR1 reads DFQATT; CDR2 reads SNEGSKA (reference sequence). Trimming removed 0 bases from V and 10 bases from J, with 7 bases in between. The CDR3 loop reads CSARDWNEQFF. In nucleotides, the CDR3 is TGCAGTGCTAGAGACTGGAACGAGCAGTTCTTC.

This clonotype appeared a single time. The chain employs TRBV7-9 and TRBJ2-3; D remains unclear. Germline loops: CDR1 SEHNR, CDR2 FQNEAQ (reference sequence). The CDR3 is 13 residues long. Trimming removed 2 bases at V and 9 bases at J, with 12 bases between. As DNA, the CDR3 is TGTGCCAGCAGCTTATGGCCCAATCGGACGCAGTATTTT. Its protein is CASSLWPNRTQYF.

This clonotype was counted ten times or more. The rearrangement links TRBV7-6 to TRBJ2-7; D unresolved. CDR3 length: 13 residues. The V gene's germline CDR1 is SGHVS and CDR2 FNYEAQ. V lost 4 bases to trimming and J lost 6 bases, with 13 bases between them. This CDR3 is CASSSLPMGEQYF. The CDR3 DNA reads TGTGCCAGCAGCTCCCTCCCCATGGGCGAGCAGTACTTC.

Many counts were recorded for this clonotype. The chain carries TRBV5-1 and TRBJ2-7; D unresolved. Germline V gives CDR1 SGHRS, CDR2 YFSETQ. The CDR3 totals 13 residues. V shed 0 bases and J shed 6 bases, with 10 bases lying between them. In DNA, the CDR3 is TGCGCCAGCAGCTTGGATAGGTGGGTCGAGCAGTACTTC. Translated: CASSLDRWVEQYF.

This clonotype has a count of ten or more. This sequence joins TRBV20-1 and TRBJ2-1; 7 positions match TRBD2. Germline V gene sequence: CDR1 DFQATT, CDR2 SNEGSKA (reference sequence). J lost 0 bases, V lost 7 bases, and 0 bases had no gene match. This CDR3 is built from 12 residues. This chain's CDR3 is CSGEGSYNEQFF. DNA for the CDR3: TGCAGTGGGGAGGGCTCCTACAATGAGCAGTTCTTC.

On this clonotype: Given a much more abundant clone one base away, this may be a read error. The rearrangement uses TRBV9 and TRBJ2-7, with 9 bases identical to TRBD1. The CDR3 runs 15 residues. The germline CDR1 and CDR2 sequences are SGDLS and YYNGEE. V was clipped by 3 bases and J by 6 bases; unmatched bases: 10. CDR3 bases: TGTGCCAGCAGCGCTTCGACAGGGGGAGGCTGCGAGCAGTACTTC. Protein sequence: CASSASTGGGCEQYF.